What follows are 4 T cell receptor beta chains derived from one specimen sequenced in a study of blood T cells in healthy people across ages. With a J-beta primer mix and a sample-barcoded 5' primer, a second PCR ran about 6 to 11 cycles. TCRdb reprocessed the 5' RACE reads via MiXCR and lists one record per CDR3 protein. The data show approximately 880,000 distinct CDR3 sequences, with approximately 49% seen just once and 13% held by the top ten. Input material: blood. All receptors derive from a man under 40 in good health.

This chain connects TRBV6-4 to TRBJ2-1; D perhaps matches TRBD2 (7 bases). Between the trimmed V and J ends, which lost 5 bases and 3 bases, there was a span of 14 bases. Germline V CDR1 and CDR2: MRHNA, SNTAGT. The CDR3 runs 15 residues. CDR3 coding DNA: TGTGCCAGCAGTCCCCTGAGGGGGGGCTACAATGAGCAGTTCTTC. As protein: CASSPLRGGYNEQFF.

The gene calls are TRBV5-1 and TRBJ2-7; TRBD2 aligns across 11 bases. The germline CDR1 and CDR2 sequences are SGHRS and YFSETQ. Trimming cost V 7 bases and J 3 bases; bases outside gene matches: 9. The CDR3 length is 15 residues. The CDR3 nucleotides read TGCGCCAGCGCCGGGACTAGCGGATTCCGCTACGAGCAGTACTTC. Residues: CASAGTSGFRYEQYF.

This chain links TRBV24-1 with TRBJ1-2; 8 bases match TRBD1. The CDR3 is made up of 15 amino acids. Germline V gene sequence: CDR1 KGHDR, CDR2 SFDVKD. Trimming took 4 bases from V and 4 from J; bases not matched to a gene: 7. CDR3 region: CATSDRSTGVYGYTF. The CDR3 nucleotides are TGTGCCACCAGTGACCGATCGACAGGGGTCTATGGCTACACCTTC.

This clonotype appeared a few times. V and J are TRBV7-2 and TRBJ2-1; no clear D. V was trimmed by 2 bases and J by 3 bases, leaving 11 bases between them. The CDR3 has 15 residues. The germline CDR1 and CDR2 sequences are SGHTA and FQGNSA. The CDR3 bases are TGTGCCAGCAGCTTACTAGGGATCGGCTACAATGAGCAGTTCTTC. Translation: CASSLLGIGYNEQFF.